These T cell receptor beta chains were read from a single sample in a study of T cell repertoires in cytomegalovirus infection. These receptors' antigens are unknown. Each CDR3 protein gets one entry after TCRdb re-called the reads with MiXCR. The data contain hundreds of thousands of distinct CDR3 sequences, around 32% of them singletons. The source was cultured PBMCs, collected from culture after CMV antigen stimulation. Receptor source: a human donor in good health (CMV status not recorded). Some clones in this sample may be carry-over from other donors' samples. CDR3s include the opening cysteine and the closing phenylalanine or tryptophan. The D gene is left open where the match is weak. Part of the rows lack a size; the others show once, few, many or a class for expanded clones.

abundance: -; j_gene: TRBJ2-3; v_gene: TRBV20-1; d_gene: -; CDR3nt: TGCAGTGCTCTGGGACTCAACAGTGCAGATACGCAGTATTTT; CDR3aa: CSALGLNSADTQYF
abundance: few; j_gene: TRBJ1-3; v_gene: TRBV12-3/TRBV12-4; d_gene: -; CDR3nt: TGTGCCAGCAGCCTCAACAGGGATCGAGGAAACACCATATATTTT; CDR3aa: CASSLNRDRGNTIYF
abundance: many; j_gene: TRBJ2-1; v_gene: TRBV7-2; d_gene: TRBD2; CDR3nt: TGTGCCAGCAGCTCAGGGACTAGCGTCTACAATGAGCAGTTCTTC; CDR3aa: CASSSGTSVYNEQFF
abundance: -; j_gene: TRBJ1-5; v_gene: TRBV6-1; d_gene: -; CDR3nt: TGTGCCAGCAGTGAACGGCATAGCAATCAGCCCCAGCATTTT; CDR3aa: CASSERHSNQPQHF
abundance: few; j_gene: TRBJ2-1; v_gene: TRBV7-2; d_gene: TRBD1; CDR3nt: TGTGCCAGCAGCCAAAGTCACACAGGGGGCGCGGGAGTGCAGTTCTTC; CDR3aa: CASSQSHTGGAGVQFF
abundance: -; j_gene: TRBJ2-7; v_gene: TRBV7-9; d_gene: -; CDR3nt: TGTGCTTTGGGGCAGATCAACGAGCAGTACTTC; CDR3aa: CALGQINEQYF
abundance: -; j_gene: TRBJ2-7; v_gene: TRBV20-1; d_gene: TRBD1; CDR3nt: TGCAGTGCGGACAGGGGGGGATACGAGCAGTACTTC; CDR3aa: CSADRGGYEQYF
abundance: few; j_gene: TRBJ2-3; v_gene: TRBV12-3/TRBV12-4; d_gene: -; CDR3nt: TGTGCCAGCAGTTTCCTGACCAAGCGGGTGACAGATACGCAGTATTTT; CDR3aa: CASSFLTKRVTDTQYF
abundance: -; j_gene: TRBJ2-7; v_gene: TRBV6-6; d_gene: TRBD1; CDR3nt: TGTGCCAGCAGTTATGAGGGGACAGGGAGTTACGAGCAGTACTTC; CDR3aa: CASSYEGTGSYEQYF
abundance: -; j_gene: TRBJ2-3; v_gene: TRBV10-3; d_gene: TRBD1; CDR3nt: TGTGCCATCAGAGGGGACAGTGAAGATGCGCAGTATTTT; CDR3aa: CAIRGDSEDAQYF
abundance: -; j_gene: TRBJ2-7; v_gene: TRBV7-8; d_gene: TRBD2; CDR3nt: TGTGCCAGCAGCTTGGTGGGACTAGCGGGGGGGCTGGTCGGCGAGCAGTACTTC; CDR3aa: CASSLVGLAGGLVGEQYF
abundance: -; j_gene: TRBJ1-5; v_gene: TRBV20-1; d_gene: -; CDR3nt: TGCAGTGCGATCAGGGGTCTTGGCAATCAGCCCCAGCATTTT; CDR3aa: CSAIRGLGNQPQHF
abundance: few; j_gene: TRBJ1-5; v_gene: TRBV6-1; d_gene: TRBD1; CDR3nt: TGTGCCAGCAGTGAAGCGGTCCCGGGACAGACCCCAACTAGCAATCAGCCCCAGCATTTT; CDR3aa: CASSEAVPGQTPTSNQPQHF
abundance: -; j_gene: TRBJ2-4; v_gene: TRBV7-8; d_gene: -; CDR3nt: TGTGCCAGCAGCTTACTGGGGGGCTCAGGCCGAGCCAAAAACATTCAGTACTTC; CDR3aa: CASSLLGGSGRAKNIQYF
abundance: -; j_gene: TRBJ2-7; v_gene: TRBV6-1; d_gene: -; CDR3nt: TGTGCCAGCAGTGAACCCAGCAGGGGTTTTTACGAGCAGTACTTC; CDR3aa: CASSEPSRGFYEQYF
abundance: many; j_gene: TRBJ2-7; v_gene: TRBV7-8; d_gene: -; CDR3nt: TGTGCCAGCACCTGGGGTGGCGCCGAGTCGGGGCAGTACTTC; CDR3aa: CASTWGGAESGQYF
abundance: -; j_gene: TRBJ1-6; v_gene: TRBV15; d_gene: -; CDR3nt: TGTGCCACCAGCAGAGGCCCAGGGGCCATAAGATCGGGTTCACCCCTCCACTTT; CDR3aa: CATSRGPGAIRSGSPLHF
abundance: many; j_gene: TRBJ2-1; v_gene: TRBV19; d_gene: -; CDR3nt: TGTGCCAGTAGCTATGGGTCAGGTGTATTCAATGAGCAGTTCTTC; CDR3aa: CASSYGSGVFNEQFF
abundance: -; j_gene: TRBJ2-1; v_gene: TRBV15; d_gene: -; CDR3nt: TGTGCCACCAGCACAGTCAGGGAACTAGCCTCCTACAATGAGCAGTTCTTC; CDR3aa: CATSTVRELASYNEQFF
abundance: -; j_gene: TRBJ1-1; v_gene: TRBV20-1; d_gene: -; CDR3nt: TGCAGTGCTAGGCCCAGGAGTTTGATCGTGGGAACTGAAGCTTTCTTT; CDR3aa: CSARPRSLIVGTEAFF
abundance: -; j_gene: TRBJ2-5; v_gene: TRBV15; d_gene: TRBD2; CDR3nt: TGTGCCACCAGCAGAGGACTGACTAGCCCAGGTTCCCGGGAGACCCAGTACTTC; CDR3aa: CATSRGLTSPGSRETQYF
abundance: few; j_gene: TRBJ2-7; v_gene: TRBV7-2; d_gene: TRBD2; CDR3nt: TGTGCCAGCAGCTTAGCCGGACTAGCCGACTACGAGCAGTACTTC; CDR3aa: CASSLAGLADYEQYF